This T cell receptor beta chain was obtained from a study of blood T cells in healthy people across ages (dated by TCRdb to about 2015). Context from the whole study: In model experiments, roughly one uniquely barcoded TCR beta cDNA molecule per two T cells was captured by template switching. Age-related changes in TCR beta repertoire diversity were measured in the study by deep sequencing normalized with unique cDNA molecular identifiers. Four age groups were formed from the donors: young (average around 15 years), middle-aged (just under 40), aged (under 70) and long-lived (about 75). Donors of different ages were randomly distributed across sequencing lanes to avoid experimental bias. For two donors (one aged 18 to 30 and one aged 80 or older), the study analyzed two additional independent replicas of 1 million unique cDNA reads from the same blood draw.

Findings and caveats that apply to the study as a whole: Compared with the aged group, the long-lived group had more naive CD4+ T cells, fewer expanded clones and increased TCR diversity, a pattern suggesting age selection. Estimates of total diversity from one million sequenced T cells were regarded as lower bounds and underestimates. There was a strong correlation between observed TCR beta diversity and the percentage of naive T cells measured by flow cytometry. The CMV infection status of donors was not known, potentially confounding age-related changes in expanded clonotypes. Bulk unsorted PBMC profiling prevented conclusive comparison of naive and antigen-experienced compartments. As age increased, observed TCR beta diversity per million T cells dropped in a roughly linear way, and a significant reduction was already evident by age roughly 40.

This clonotype was seen repeatedly, ten times or more. Its antigen target is currently unknown. No qualities accompany the bases; no much larger clone lies one base away. The donors were under 40 Caucasian individuals from Russia, aged roughly 6 to 90 years, who were systemically healthy. About 10 milliliters of peripheral blood were drawn from each donor into EDTA-treated Vacutainer tubes. Ficoll-Paque density-gradient centrifugation was used to isolate PBMCs, with at least 7 million per sample. Trizol reagent was used to extract total RNA from PBMCs, with at least 5.5 micrograms per sample. The percentages of naive CD45RAhigh/CD27high T cells were determined by flow cytometry on a PBMC aliquot from every donor. Library preparation used 5' RACE. The sequencing machine was an Illumina HiSeq 2500. A second PCR of roughly 7 to 12 cycles was run with a J-beta primer mix and a sample-barcoded 5' primer. A unique molecular identifier was introduced onto each TCR beta cDNA molecule by a template-switch 5' adaptor carrying 12 random nucleotides. Each sample yielded at least 3 million CDR3-containing paired-end reads. First-strand cDNA was synthesized from all RNA with the Mint cDNA synthesis kit, primed by a TRBC-specific oligonucleotide. Following uracil-DNA glycosylase treatment, a first 18-cycle PCR with universal primers M1SS and BC2_uni_R was performed on all cDNA. Under the source paper's analysis protocol: Each sample was normalized by randomly selecting 1 million high-quality reads, each carrying a distinct molecular identifier. Instead of being binned into consensus sequences, reads that shared molecular identifiers were thrown out. CDR3 identification, clonotype clustering and error correction used MiTCR with a Q25 quality threshold and the strictest error-elimination algorithm. A nonparametric unseen species model with Euler transformation was used to estimate lower-bound total TCR beta diversity. TCRdb passed the public sequencing reads through fastp at Q25 and MiXCR, retaining productive beta sequences. All rows with the same CDR3 protein become a single entry with the most common DNA and genes. What appears here as the V and J calls and clone size reflects TCRdb's work, not the paper's. The sample has 1.5 million to 2 million distinct CDR3 sequences on record, 25% to 30% of them singletons. 7.7% of the sample is held by the ten biggest clonotypes.

The germline ends are 8 bases apart after V is trimmed by 3 bases and J by 2 bases. The CDR3 starts with the cysteine, ends with the phenylalanine, and has 15 residues. Only CDR3 DNA is held: 45 bases, read in frame from base 1. The germline V gene yields SGHTA for CDR1 and FQGTGA for CDR2. The rearranged segments are TRBV7-3 and TRBJ2-6, with the identity of the D gene unclear. This TCR was sampled from a woman in her twenties or thirties in good health. The material sequenced was blood. The CDR3 reads CASSFRQAGANVLTF. In nucleotide form, the sequence is TGTGCCAGCAGCTTCCGGCAGGCTGGGGCCAACGTCCTGACTTTC.